This TCR beta chain was identified in a study of neoadjuvant nivolumab and ipilimumab in lung cancer. Study observations and caveats: Blood richness before therapy tracked richness in tumors resected after neoadjuvant therapy. TCR sequencing covered a small number of samples. Only two of four nivolumab-treated tumors gained richness and clonality by surgery.

A note on this clone: What it recognizes is unknown.

After removal of 0 bases from V and 6 bases from J, the junction contained 4 bases not matched to a gene. Germline V gene data show CDR1 as LNHNV and CDR2 as YYDKDF (reference sequence). The CDR3 totals 15 residues. Clones were sequenced by immunoSEQ multiplex PCR, and TCRdb holds only the in-frame ones, with some missing. The data hold 15,000 to 20,000 clones, with 76% observed a single time. The V gene is TRBV15, the J gene TRBJ2-1; 8 bases agree with TRBD1. The starting material was tumor tissue, obtained after neoadjuvant nivolumab, alone or with ipilimumab, at or shortly before surgery. This sequence was found in an adult with non-small cell lung cancer. CDR3: CATSRESRGLNEQFF. CDR3 nucleotide sequence: TGTGCCACCAGCAGAGAATCCAGGGGGCTCAATGAGCAGTTCTTC.